These 22 T cell receptor beta chains came from one sample sequenced in a study of blood T cell repertoires in COVID-19. This table comes from immunoSEQ multiplex PCR, and its TCRdb copy is limited to in-frame clones, with some not included. The repertoire includes 330,000 or so clones, 92% of them detected once, and approximately 17% sits in the top ten. The sample comprised PBMCs or T cells enriched from blood (not recorded which). Source of these receptors: a woman aged 25 to 39 who had recovered from COVID-19.

V and J are TRBV4-1 and TRBJ1-2; D may be TRBD1 (6 bases). CDR1 and CDR2 from the germline V gene are MGHRA and YSYEKL. The CDR3 contains 13 residues. V was cut by 0 bases and J by 8 bases, with 10 bases left in between. The CDR3 spells CASSQDTGQGYTF. In DNA form, the CDR3 reads TGCGCCAGCAGCCAAGACACAGGGCAAGGCTACACCTTC.

This clone was observed once. V and J are TRBV9 and TRBJ1-1; TRBD1 aligns across 8 bases. The CDR3 loop spans 14 amino acids. Losses at the gene ends were 3 bases for V and 1 base for J; bases not matched to a gene: 2. Looked up from germline, CDR1 is SGDLS and CDR2 is YYNGEE. CDR3 sequence reads: CASSAGTGNTEAFF. The CDR3 nucleotides read TGTGCCAGCAGCGCCGGGACAGGGAACACTGAAGCTTTCTTT.

This chain uses TRBV9 with TRBJ2-5; D is undetermined. The CDR3 covers 12 residues. V lost 3 bases to trimming and J lost 5 bases, with 8 bases between them. Germline V gene lookup returns CDR1 SGDLS and CDR2 YYNGEE. The CDR3 DNA reads TGTGCCAGCAGCGCAAACGAGGAGACCCAGTACTTC. Amino acid sequence: CASSANEETQYF.

This rearrangement joins TRBV4-3 to TRBJ2-7; D unresolved. V was cut by 0 bases and J by 3 bases, with 6 bases left in between. CDR1 LGHNA and CDR2 YSLEER come from the germline V gene. This CDR3 contains 13 residues. CDR3 protein: CASSQDYHYEQYF. In nucleotides, the CDR3 is TGCGCCAGCAGCCAAGACTACCACTACGAGCAGTACTTC.

On this clone: Its ends do not fully match the called genes, so a read error is possible. CDR3 DNA sequence: TGTGCCAGCTGCTTAGACCCCCGGCGGGGTATAGGCCAAGAGACCCAGTACTTC. Protein product: CASCLDPRRGIGQETQYF. The gene calls are TRBV7-9 and TRBJ2-5; a possible D gene is TRBD2 (6 bases). Germline CDR1 SEHNR, CDR2 FQNEAQ (reference sequence). The CDR3 runs to 18 residues.

The chain has TRBV28 and TRBJ1-2; D gene ambiguous. Trimming removed 7 bases at V and 2 bases at J, with 11 bases between. CDR3 length: 13 amino acids. The germline CDR1 and CDR2 sequences are MDHEN and SYDVKM. CDR3 loop: CASIPRVNYGYTF. The CDR3 DNA sequence: TGTGCCAGCATTCCCCGGGTAAACTATGGCTACACCTTC.

This CDR3 reads CACTQDSYEQYF. CDR3 sequence (DNA): TGTGCCTGCACCCAGGACTCCTACGAGCAGTACTTC. V and J are TRBV12-3 or TRBV12-4 and TRBJ2-7; D is undetermined. CDR3 length: 12 amino acids. The germline V and J ends were trimmed by 11 bases and 0 bases, with 11 bases remaining between them.

The chain links TRBV3-1 (or the pseudogene TRBV3-2) to TRBJ2-7, with D perhaps TRBD1 (5 bases). With 1 base removed from V and 3 bases from J, the gap between germline ends came to 16 bases. This CDR3 has 16 residues. CDR1 LGHDT and CDR2 YNNKEL come from the germline V gene (reference sequence). The DNA of the CDR3 is TGTGCCAGCAGCCAAGTTCTAGGTGGGGCAGGCTACGAGCAGTACTTC. Translation: CASSQVLGGAGYEQYF.

The chain combines TRBV19 with TRBJ2-7; D not certain. From germline, CDR1 is LNHDA and CDR2 SQIVND (reference sequence). Trimming stripped 3 bases from V and 2 bases from J, with 11 bases between. CDR3 size: 14 residues. The DNA for the CDR3 is TGTGCCAGTAGTATGGGCCTGGGTACCTACGAGCAGTACTTC. Protein sequence: CASSMGLGTYEQYF.

The chain is built from TRBV30 and TRBJ1-1; D gene uncertain. The CDR3 extends over 14 amino acids. The V gene lost 3 bases and the J gene lost 1 base, with 12 bases spanning the gap. Per germline, CDR1 GTSNPN and CDR2 SVGIG (reference sequence). The CDR3 DNA follows: TGTGCCTGGAGGGCCCGGGGTTCGAACACTGAAGCTTTCTTT. The encoded protein is CAWRARGSNTEAFF.

The gene calls are TRBV7-9 and TRBJ2-3, with 8 bases fitting TRBD2. J gave up 3 bases and V 2 bases, and 10 bases lay outside the gene matches. Looked up from germline, CDR1 is SEHNR and CDR2 is FQNEAQ (reference sequence). The CDR3 runs to 17 residues. CDR3 amino acids: CASSLRLFSGKTDTQYF. For the CDR3, the DNA is TGTGCCAGCAGCTTAAGGTTATTTAGCGGGAAAACAGATACGCAGTATTTT. The entire variable domain, with the rest obtained from reference TRBV7-9 and TRBJ2-3, is as follows: DTGVSQNPRHKITKRGQNVTFRCDPISEHNRLYWYRQTLGQGPEFLTYFQNEAQLEKSRLLSDRFSAERPKGSFSTLEIQRTEQGDSAMYLCASSLRLFSGKTDTQYFGPGTRLTVL.

This chain connects TRBV4-1 to TRBJ1-5; no firm D call. Trimming pared 0 bases from V and 1 base from J, leaving 7 bases between. This CDR3 is built from 15 residues. The germline V gene encodes CDR1 MGHRA and CDR2 YSYEKL. The CDR3 here is CASSQEGGSNQPQHF. CDR3 in DNA: TGCGCCAGCAGCCAAGAGGGAGGGAGCAATCAGCCCCAGCATTTT.

The chain links TRBV4-3 to TRBJ2-7; 10 bases are shared with TRBD1. The V and J ends lost 1 base and 8 bases, in that order; junction bases with no gene match: 2. CDR1 LGHNA and CDR2 YSLEER come from the germline V gene. The CDR3 has 13 residues. This CDR3 is CASSQGQGAKQYF. The CDR3 nucleotides read TGCGCCAGCAGCCAAGGACAGGGGGCGAAGCAGTACTTC.

J is TRBJ1-4 and V is TRBV2, with TRBD1 as a possible D gene (5 bases). V lost 7 bases to trimming and J lost 6 bases, with 15 bases between them. The CDR3 covers 14 residues. Germline assignment: CDR1 SNHLY and CDR2 FYNNEI. The CDR3, as DNA: TGTGCCAGCACTCGGCGGGGGATTGATGAAAAACTGTTTTTT. It codes for CASTRRGIDEKLFF.

This clone was recorded only once. The chain has TRBV7-9 and TRBJ2-1; TRBD2 matches 8 bases. V lost 4 bases to trimming and J lost 8 bases; unmatched junction nucleotides: 4. This CDR3 region has 13 residues. From germline, CDR1 is SEHNR and CDR2 FQNEAQ (reference sequence). The CDR3: CASSSGTRDEQFF. The CDR3 nucleotides read TGTGCCAGCAGCTCCGGGACTAGAGATGAGCAGTTCTTC.

The chain is built from TRBV2 and TRBJ1-1; D unresolved. The V end lost 7 bases, the J end lost 0 bases, and 9 bases lay between the germline ends. CDR3 length: 13 residues. Germline V gene data show CDR1 as SNHLY and CDR2 as FYNNEI. The CDR3, as DNA: TGTGCCAGCATGGCCGATATGAACACTGAAGCTTTCTTT. Amino acid sequence: CASMADMNTEAFF.

J is TRBJ1-6 and V is TRBV7-9; 7 nucleotides agree with TRBD1. J was trimmed by 4 bases and V by 5 bases; bases with no gene match: 5. The CDR3 has 15 amino acids. Germline assignment: CDR1 SEHNR and CDR2 FQNEAQ (reference sequence). The CDR3 protein is CASSPGGQYNSPLHF. DNA of the CDR3: TGTGCCAGCAGCCCAGGGGGACAGTATAATTCACCCCTCCACTTT.

The CDR3 reads CASSFTGGNYEQYF. In nucleotides, the CDR3 is TGTGCCAGCAGCTTTACAGGGGGCAACTACGAGCAGTACTTC. The chain has TRBV5-4 and TRBJ2-7, with 9 bases matching TRBD1. The CDR3 extends over 14 amino acids. V lost 2 bases, J lost 3 bases, and 3 bases stayed unmatched. CDR1 and CDR2 (germline): SGHNT, YYREEE (reference sequence).

This CDR3 is CASSFRDTGLETQYF. The CDR3, as DNA: TGTGCCAGCAGCTTCCGGGACACAGGGCTGGAGACCCAGTACTTC. The chain has TRBV11-3 and TRBJ2-5; D perhaps matches TRBD1 (6 bases). CDR3 length equals 15 residues. Per the germline V gene, CDR1 is SGHNT and CDR2 is YENEEA. Deletions cut 3 bases from V and 5 bases from J, with 16 bases between.

This chain links TRBV6-6 with TRBJ2-3; the match to TRBD2 covers 8 bases. Germline loops: CDR1 MNHNY, CDR2 SVGAGI (reference sequence). After removal of 2 bases from V and 6 bases from J, the junction contained 10 bases not matched to a gene. This CDR3 is 16 amino acids long. The DNA for the CDR3 is TGTGCCAGCAGTTACCCGAGCGGGGGCACTCGTGATACGCAGTATTTT. This sequence encodes CASSYPSGGTRDTQYF.

This chain joins TRBV4-3 and TRBJ2-7; the D gene is possibly TRBD2 (6 bases). This CDR3 region has 16 residues. CDR1 and CDR2 from the germline V gene are LGHNA and YSLEER. Trimming cost V 3 bases and J 0 bases, with 15 bases left between them. CDR3 coding DNA: TGCGCCAGCAGCCAGGCCTTGGGCGGGAACTCCTACGAGCAGTACTTC. This codes for CASSQALGGNSYEQYF.

The chain is built from TRBV7-8 and TRBJ2-1; possibly TRBD1 for D (6 bases). Germline-derived CDR1 and CDR2 are SGHVS and FQNEAQ. The CDR3 is 17 residues long. V was cut by 5 bases and J by 1 base, with 18 bases left in between. CDR3 DNA: TGTGCCAGCAGCCACCAGGGGTGGGGGCAGTCCTACAATGAGCAGTTCTTC. Residues: CASSHQGWGQSYNEQFF.